The sample holds a few counts of the clone carrying this T cell receptor (beta chain). CDR3 length: 12 residues. V lost 5 bases and J 5 bases, leaving 7 bases between the germline ends. Per the germline V gene, CDR1 is PRHDT and CDR2 is FYEKMQ (reference sequence). These data are taken from a study of blood T cells in healthy people across ages. A second PCR, run for roughly 7 to 12 cycles, used a sample-barcoded 5' primer plus a J-beta primer mix. TCRdb used MiXCR to reprocess the 5' RACE reads, holding one entry per CDR3 protein. The profile shows about 1 million distinct CDR3 sequences, 35% to 55% of them singletons.

V and J are TRBV13 and TRBJ2-1; unclear D gene. This receptor was taken from a woman aged 55-70 years in good health. The specimen sequenced was blood. The CDR3 DNA reads as TGTGCCAGCAGCCCAGCTGACAATGAGCAGTTCTTC. This translates into CASSPADNEQFF.